The rows below give T cell receptor beta chains drawn from one sample of a study of T cell responses to AZD1222 COVID-19 vaccine. Repertoires were generated with immunoSEQ multiplex PCR, while TCRdb's copy carries only in-frame clones and drops some. The table records 60,000 to 100,000 clones, just over 90% of them present only once. This sample comprised peripheral blood, obtained on day 0 of MenACWY control vaccination. Every receptor here comes from an adult in good health. CDR3s include the opening cysteine and the closing phenylalanine or tryptophan. D genes are given only for firm matches. For some rows the clone size is stated as once, few or many, or as a class when expanded; others skip it.

cdr3_length: 15; clone_size: .; d_call: .; v_call: TRBV5-5; j_call: TRBJ2-3; cdr3_aa: CASSPLQGATDTQYF; cdr3_nt: TGTGCCAGCAGCCCCCTGCAGGGTGCCACAGATACGCAGTATTTT
cdr3_length: 17; clone_size: .; d_call: .; v_call: TRBV15; j_call: TRBJ1-2; cdr3_aa: CATSRGRGGSRNYGYTF; cdr3_nt: TGTGCCACCAGCAGAGGCAGGGGAGGGAGCCGAAACTATGGCTACACCTTC
cdr3_length: 14; clone_size: .; d_call: .; v_call: TRBV6-5; j_call: TRBJ2-5; cdr3_aa: CASSYGGAGETQYF; cdr3_nt: TGTGCCAGCAGTTATGGGGGGGCAGGGGAGACCCAGTACTTC
cdr3_length: 14; clone_size: .; d_call: .; v_call: TRBV7-9; j_call: TRBJ1-3; cdr3_aa: CASSWDIYGNTIYF; cdr3_nt: TGTGCCAGCAGCTGGGACATTTACGGAAACACCATATATTTT
cdr3_length: 16; clone_size: .; d_call: TRBD1; v_call: TRBV28; j_call: TRBJ1-1; cdr3_aa: CASSPGQGVIGTEAFF; cdr3_nt: TGTGCCAGCAGTCCGGGACAGGGGGTAATTGGCACTGAAGCTTTCTTT
cdr3_length: 14; clone_size: .; d_call: TRBD2; v_call: TRBV29-1; j_call: TRBJ2-3; cdr3_aa: CSVRISGSEDTQYF; cdr3_nt: TGCAGCGTTCGGATTAGCGGGAGTGAAGATACGCAGTATTTT
cdr3_length: 15; clone_size: .; d_call: TRBD2; v_call: TRBV11-3; j_call: TRBJ2-2; cdr3_aa: CASSWGLAGSGELFF; cdr3_nt: TGTGCCAGCAGCTGGGGACTAGCGGGTTCCGGGGAGCTGTTTTTT
cdr3_length: 16; clone_size: .; d_call: .; v_call: TRBV13; j_call: TRBJ2-1; cdr3_aa: CASSWELAQVKNEQFF; cdr3_nt: TGTGCCAGCAGCTGGGAACTAGCCCAGGTGAAAAATGAGCAGTTCTTC
cdr3_length: 16; clone_size: once; d_call: TRBD2; v_call: TRBV6-2/TRBV6-3; j_call: TRBJ2-2; cdr3_aa: CASSPRLATNTGELFF; cdr3_nt: TGTGCCAGCAGTCCCAGACTAGCGACGAACACCGGGGAGCTGTTTTTT
cdr3_length: 14; clone_size: once; d_call: .; v_call: TRBV5-4; j_call: TRBJ2-5; cdr3_aa: CASSYGGTRETQYF; cdr3_nt: TGTGCCAGCAGCTACGGGGGAACAAGGGAGACCCAGTACTTC
cdr3_length: 15; clone_size: .; d_call: .; v_call: TRBV6-2/TRBV6-3; j_call: TRBJ2-1; cdr3_aa: CASRPDGGTNNEQFF; cdr3_nt: TGTGCCAGCAGACCTGATGGCGGGACCAACAATGAGCAGTTCTTC
cdr3_length: 14; clone_size: .; d_call: TRBD1; v_call: TRBV6-5; j_call: TRBJ1-1; cdr3_aa: CASSYRAGGTEAFF; cdr3_nt: TGTGCCAGCAGTTACAGGGCAGGGGGGACTGAAGCTTTCTTT
cdr3_length: 14; clone_size: .; d_call: .; v_call: TRBV5-4; j_call: TRBJ2-7; cdr3_aa: CASSLEAGAHEQYF; cdr3_nt: TGTGCCAGCAGCTTGGAAGCAGGGGCCCACGAGCAGTACTTC
cdr3_length: 14; clone_size: .; d_call: TRBD1; v_call: TRBV5-6; j_call: TRBJ2-2; cdr3_aa: CASSLTGGPGELFF; cdr3_nt: TGTGCCAGCAGCTTGACAGGGGGTCCCGGGGAGCTGTTTTTT
cdr3_length: 16; clone_size: .; d_call: .; v_call: TRBV7-6; j_call: TRBJ2-2; cdr3_aa: CASSLDGGLNTGELFF; cdr3_nt: TGTGCCAGCAGCTTAGACGGGGGGCTGAACACCGGGGAGCTGTTTTTT
cdr3_length: 14; clone_size: .; d_call: TRBD1; v_call: TRBV10-3; j_call: TRBJ1-6; cdr3_aa: CAISESGQGSPLHF; cdr3_nt: TGTGCCATCAGTGAGTCCGGACAGGGTTCACCCCTCCACTTT
cdr3_length: 15; clone_size: .; d_call: .; v_call: TRBV10-3; j_call: TRBJ1-2; cdr3_aa: CAISESGGTPRPYTF; cdr3_nt: TGTGCCATCAGTGAGTCCGGCGGGACACCCAGACCCTACACCTTC